Listed below are T cell receptor beta chains from one sample, sequenced in a study of blood T cells in healthy people across ages. TCRdb reprocessed the 5' RACE reads with MiXCR, giving one entry per CDR3 protein. The sample records about 800,000 distinct CDR3 sequences, approximately 25% being singletons. The data also belong to a second study, concerning T cells of mothers and their children.

Sequencing was carried out using blood. Receptors were obtained from a boy between 10 and 17 years old in good health. CDR3s leave out the opening cysteine and the closing phenylalanine or tryptophan. The D gene is left open where the match is weak.

V gene: TRBV28
D gene: TRBD1
CDR3 protein: ATGGDRVGNEQF

V gene: TRBV5-4
D gene: .
CDR3 protein: ASSLVKGYNEQF

V gene: TRBV3-1
D gene: TRBD2
CDR3 protein: ASSQEPASGRYEQY

V gene: TRBV7-2
D gene: .
CDR3 protein: ASSLARIQETQY

V gene: TRBV6-6
D gene: .
CDR3 protein: ASSFPGRQETQY

V gene: TRBV20-1
D gene: TRBD2
CDR3 protein: SASPRSGTSL

V gene: TRBV4-3
D gene: .
CDR3 protein: ASSQDQGSSTGELF

V gene: TRBV7-2
D gene: TRBD1
CDR3 protein: ASSEWDRGSNQPQH

V gene: TRBV5-1
D gene: .
CDR3 protein: ASSSITDYGYT

V gene: TRBV25-1
D gene: .
CDR3 protein: ASSELFDIGNPTDTQY

V gene: TRBV7-6
D gene: .
CDR3 protein: ASSLASGVDSPLH

V gene: TRBV29-1
D gene: TRBD1
CDR3 protein: SVWSGQGAYNEQF